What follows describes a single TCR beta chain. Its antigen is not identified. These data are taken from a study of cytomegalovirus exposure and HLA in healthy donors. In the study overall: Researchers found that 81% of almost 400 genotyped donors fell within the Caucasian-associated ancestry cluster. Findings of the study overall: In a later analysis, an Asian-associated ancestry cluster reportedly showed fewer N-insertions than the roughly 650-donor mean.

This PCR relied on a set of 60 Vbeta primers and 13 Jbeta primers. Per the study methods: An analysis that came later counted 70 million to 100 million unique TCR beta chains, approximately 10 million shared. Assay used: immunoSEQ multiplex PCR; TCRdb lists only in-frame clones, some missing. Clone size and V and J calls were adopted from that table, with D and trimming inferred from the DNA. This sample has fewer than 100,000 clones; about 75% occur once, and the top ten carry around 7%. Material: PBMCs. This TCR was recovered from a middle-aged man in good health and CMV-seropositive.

As DNA, the CDR3 is TGTGCCAGTAGTATTACAGGGGACAATGAGCAGTTCTTC. It encodes CASSITGDNEQFF. V gene TRBV19 combines with J gene TRBJ2-1; TRBD1 agrees at 7 bases. Germline-derived CDR1 and CDR2 are LNHDA and SQIVND (reference sequence). The length of the CDR3 is 13 residues. V lost 3 bases, J lost 5 bases, and 1 base stayed unmatched.